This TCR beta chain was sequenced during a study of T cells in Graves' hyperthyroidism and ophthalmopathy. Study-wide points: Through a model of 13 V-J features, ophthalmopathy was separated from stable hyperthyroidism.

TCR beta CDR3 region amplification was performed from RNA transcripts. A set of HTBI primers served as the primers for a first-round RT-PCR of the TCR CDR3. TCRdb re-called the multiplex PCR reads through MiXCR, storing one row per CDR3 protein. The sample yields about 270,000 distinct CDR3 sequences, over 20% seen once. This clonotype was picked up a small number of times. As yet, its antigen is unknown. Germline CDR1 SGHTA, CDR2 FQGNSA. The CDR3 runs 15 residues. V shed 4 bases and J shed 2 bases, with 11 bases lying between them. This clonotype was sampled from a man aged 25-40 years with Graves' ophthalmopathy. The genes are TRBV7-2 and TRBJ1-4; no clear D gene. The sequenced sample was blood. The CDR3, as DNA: TGTGCCAGCAGCTCTCGGCCGGGGACTAATGAAAAACTGTTTTTT. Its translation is CASSSRPGTNEKLFF.